The clone carrying this T cell receptor beta chain is medium-sized in the sample. The antigen remains undetermined. Over chemoradiotherapy, repertoires were sampled more than once. This record comes from a study of chemoradiotherapy in HPV16-positive cancers. General study points: Non-HPV-specific T cells did not expand in tumors during treatment, whereas candidate HPV-specific clones and E7-related motifs did. The functional HPV-specific definition rests on just two HPV16-positive patients. Better recurrence-free survival went with HPV-responsive T-cell expansion in HPV16-positive patients.

After removal of 4 bases from V and 5 bases from J, the junction contained 5 bases not matched to a gene. Looked up from germline, CDR1 is MGHDK and CDR2 is SYGVNS. The CDR3 extends over 14 amino acids. The protocol was immunoSEQ multiplex PCR, while the TCRdb copy is restricted to in-frame clones and leaves out a portion. This table has around 62,000 clones, roughly 90% appearing once. Sequenced here: blood, sampled from a patient who underwent chemoradiotherapy. V is TRBV25-1 and J is TRBJ1-1; TRBD1 matches at 9 bases. This receptor was taken from a human donor with HPV-associated anogenital cancer. CDR3: CASSGYRGQTEAFF. CDR3 sequence (DNA): TGTGCCAGCAGTGGCTACAGGGGGCAGACTGAAGCTTTCTTT.